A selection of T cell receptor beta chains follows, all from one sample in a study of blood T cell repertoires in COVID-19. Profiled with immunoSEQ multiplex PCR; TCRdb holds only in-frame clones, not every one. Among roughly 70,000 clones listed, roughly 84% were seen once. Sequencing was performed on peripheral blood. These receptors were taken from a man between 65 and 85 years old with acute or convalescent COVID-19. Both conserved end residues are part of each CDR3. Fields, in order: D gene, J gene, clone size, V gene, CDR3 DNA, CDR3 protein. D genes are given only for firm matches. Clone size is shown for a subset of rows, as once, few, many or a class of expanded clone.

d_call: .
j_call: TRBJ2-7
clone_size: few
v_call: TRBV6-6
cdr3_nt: TGTGCCAGCAGTTACTCGCTGACAGCTCCCCGCTACGAGCAGTACTTC
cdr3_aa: CASSYSLTAPRYEQYF

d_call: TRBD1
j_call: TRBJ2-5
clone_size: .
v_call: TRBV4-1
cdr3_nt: TGCGCCAGCAGCCACCCCCGGGACAGGGGAGGGAAGGAGACCCAGTACTTC
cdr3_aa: CASSHPRDRGGKETQYF

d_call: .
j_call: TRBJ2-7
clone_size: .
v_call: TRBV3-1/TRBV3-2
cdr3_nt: TGTGCCAGCAGCCAAGTGGTCGGAGCCTCCTACGAGCAGTACTTC
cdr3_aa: CASSQVVGASYEQYF

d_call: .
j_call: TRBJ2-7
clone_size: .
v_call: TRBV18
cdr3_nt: TGTGCCAGCTCACCAGGCGGCAGCCCCCACGAGCAGTACTTC
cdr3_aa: CASSPGGSPHEQYF

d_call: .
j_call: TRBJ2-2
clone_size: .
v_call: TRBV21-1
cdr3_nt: TGTGCCAGCAGCCTCCGACGGCTAGCGGGGGGGCCGGGAAAGAGAACCGGGGAGCTGTTTTTT
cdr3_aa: CASSLRRLAGGPGKRTGELFF

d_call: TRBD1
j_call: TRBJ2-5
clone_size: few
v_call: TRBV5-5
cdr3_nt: TGTGCCAGCAGCTTAGGGACAGGGGGGAAGGGGGAGACCCAGTACTTC
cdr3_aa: CASSLGTGGKGETQYF

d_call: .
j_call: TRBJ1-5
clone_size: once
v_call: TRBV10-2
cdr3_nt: TGCGCCAGCAGCCCCGGGACATGGAATCAGCCCCAGCATTTT
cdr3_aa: CASSPGTWNQPQHF

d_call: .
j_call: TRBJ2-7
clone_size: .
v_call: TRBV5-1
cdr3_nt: TGCGCCAGCAGCTTGGACTACCCTGTGCAGTACTTC
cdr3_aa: CASSLDYPVQYF

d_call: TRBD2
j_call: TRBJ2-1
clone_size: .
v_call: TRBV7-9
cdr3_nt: TGTGCCAGCAGCCCCAAGGGACTAGCGGGTGGGGGCGATGAGCAGTTCTTC
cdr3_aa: CASSPKGLAGGGDEQFF

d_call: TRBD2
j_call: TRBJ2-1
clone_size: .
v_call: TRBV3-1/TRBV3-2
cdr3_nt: TGTGCCAGCAGCCGGTCAGCGGGGGGAAACAATGAGCAGTTCTTC
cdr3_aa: CASSRSAGGNNEQFF

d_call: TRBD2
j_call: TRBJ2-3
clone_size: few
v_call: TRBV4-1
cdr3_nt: TGCGCCAGCAGCCAATTACTAGCGGGGGCCTCAGATACGCAGTATTTT
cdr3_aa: CASSQLLAGASDTQYF

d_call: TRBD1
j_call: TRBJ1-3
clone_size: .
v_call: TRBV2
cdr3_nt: TGTGCCAGCAGTGACCGGACAGGAGGAAACACCATATATTTT
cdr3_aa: CASSDRTGGNTIYF

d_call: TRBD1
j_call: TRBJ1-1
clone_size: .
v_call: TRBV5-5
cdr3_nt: TGTGCCAGCAGCTTGTGGGCGGGAACAGGGGTTAGTTCCACTGAAGCTTTCTTT
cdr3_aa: CASSLWAGTGVSSTEAFF

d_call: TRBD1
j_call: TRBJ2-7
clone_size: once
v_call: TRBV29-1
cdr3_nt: TGCAGCGTTCCGGGACAGGGGACGGACGAGCAGTACTTC
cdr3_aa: CSVPGQGTDEQYF

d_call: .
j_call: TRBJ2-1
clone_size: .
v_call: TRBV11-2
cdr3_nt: TGTGCCAGCAGCCCAAGAGGGGGACTACCCTACAATGAGCAGTTCTTC
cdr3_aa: CASSPRGGLPYNEQFF

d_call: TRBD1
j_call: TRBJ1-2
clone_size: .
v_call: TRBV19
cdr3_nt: TGTGCCAGTAGTAGTCCCGGGACAGGGAACTATGGCTACACCTTC
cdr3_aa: CASSSPGTGNYGYTF

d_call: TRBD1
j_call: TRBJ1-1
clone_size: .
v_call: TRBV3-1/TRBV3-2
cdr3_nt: TGTGCCAGCAGCCCGGGACAGCCGTTTGAAGCTTTCTTT
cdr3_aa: CASSPGQPFEAFF

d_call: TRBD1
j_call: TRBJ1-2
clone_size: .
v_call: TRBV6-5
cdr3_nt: TGTGCCAGCAGTTACGGGGACAGGGCTTATGGCTACACCTTC
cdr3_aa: CASSYGDRAYGYTF

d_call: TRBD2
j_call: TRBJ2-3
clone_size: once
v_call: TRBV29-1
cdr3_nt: TGCAGCGCCCGCCTAGCGGGGGGGCAAGATACGCAGTATTTT
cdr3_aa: CSARLAGGQDTQYF

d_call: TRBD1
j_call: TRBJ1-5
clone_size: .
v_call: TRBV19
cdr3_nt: TGTGCCAGTACCTACCCAGGGGGCTCTCAGCCCCAGCATTTT
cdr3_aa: CASTYPGGSQPQHF

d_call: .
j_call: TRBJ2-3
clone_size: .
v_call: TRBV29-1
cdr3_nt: TGCAGCGTTGGGGGGGGCCGAGGTGGAGATACGCAGTATTTT
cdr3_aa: CSVGGGRGGDTQYF

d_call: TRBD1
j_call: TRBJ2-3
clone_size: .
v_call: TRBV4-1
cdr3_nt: TGCGCCAGCAGCCAAGACTGGGACAGGGGCACAGATACGCAGTATTTT
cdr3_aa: CASSQDWDRGTDTQYF

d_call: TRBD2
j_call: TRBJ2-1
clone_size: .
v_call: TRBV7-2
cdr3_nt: TGTGCCAGCAGCTCACCACTAGCGGGGGGTTCCTACAATGAGCAGTTCTTC
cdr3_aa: CASSSPLAGGSYNEQFF

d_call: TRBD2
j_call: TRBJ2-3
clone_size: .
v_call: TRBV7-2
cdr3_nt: TGTGCCAGCAGCTTCTCCCCCCCTAGCGGGGGGCCAAGCACAGATACGCAGTATTTT
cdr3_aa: CASSFSPPSGGPSTDTQYF

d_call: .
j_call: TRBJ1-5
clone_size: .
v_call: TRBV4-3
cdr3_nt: TGCGCCAGCAGCCAACCCGGACGGGGGAATAAGCCCCAGCATTTT
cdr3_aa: CASSQPGRGNKPQHF

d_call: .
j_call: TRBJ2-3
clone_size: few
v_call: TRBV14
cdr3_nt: TGTGCCAGCAGCCAGCGGGTAAAGATGGAACAGATCACAGATACGCAGTATTTT
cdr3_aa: CASSQRVKMEQITDTQYF

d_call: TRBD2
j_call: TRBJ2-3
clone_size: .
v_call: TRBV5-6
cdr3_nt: TGTGCCAGCAGCTTGGAGATAGCGGGGGCCTCCACAGATACGCAGTATTTT
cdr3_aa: CASSLEIAGASTDTQYF

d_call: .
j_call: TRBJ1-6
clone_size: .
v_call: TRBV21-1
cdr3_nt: TGTGCCAGCAGCGCCAGGGGGGACCGGGATAATTCACCCCTCCACTTT
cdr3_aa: CASSARGDRDNSPLHF

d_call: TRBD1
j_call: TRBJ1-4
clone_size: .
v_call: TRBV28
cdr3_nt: TGTGCCAGCAGTTTCCAAGCCACAGGGGGAAAACTGTTTTTT
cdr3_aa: CASSFQATGGKLFF

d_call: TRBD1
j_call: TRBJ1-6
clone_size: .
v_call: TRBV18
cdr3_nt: TGTGCCAGCTCATCTGGACAGGCGGGTTACTCACCCCTCCACTTT
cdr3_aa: CASSSGQAGYSPLHF

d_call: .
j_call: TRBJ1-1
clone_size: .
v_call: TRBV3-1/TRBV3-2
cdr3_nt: TGTGCCAGCAGCCAAAGATCTATGAACACTGAAGCTTTCTTT
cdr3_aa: CASSQRSMNTEAFF

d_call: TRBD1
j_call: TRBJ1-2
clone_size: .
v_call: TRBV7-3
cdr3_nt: TGTGCCAGCAGCTCGACAGGGTTCTATGGCTACACCTTC
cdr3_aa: CASSSTGFYGYTF

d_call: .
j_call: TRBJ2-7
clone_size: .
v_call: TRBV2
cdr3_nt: TGTGCCAGCAGGGCGGGGGCGTCTAACTACGAGCAGTACTTC
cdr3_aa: CASRAGASNYEQYF

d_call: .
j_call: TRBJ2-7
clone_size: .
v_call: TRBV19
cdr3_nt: TGTGCCAGTGCGCTCGGGGGAGGCGAGCAGTACTTC
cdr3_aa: CASALGGGEQYF

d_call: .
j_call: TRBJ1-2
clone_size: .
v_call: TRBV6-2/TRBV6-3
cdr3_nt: TGTGCCAGCAGCAGTCCGACGGACGGGAGCTACACCTTC
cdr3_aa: CASSSPTDGSYTF

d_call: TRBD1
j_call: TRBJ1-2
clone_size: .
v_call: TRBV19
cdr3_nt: TGTGCCAGTAGTGTGGGACAGTATACTAAGAACTATGGCTACACCTTC
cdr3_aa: CASSVGQYTKNYGYTF

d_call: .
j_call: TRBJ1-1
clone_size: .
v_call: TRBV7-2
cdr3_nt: TGTGCCAGCAGCTTAGGTAGGACAGCCCATCCTGAAGCTTTCTTT
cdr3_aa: CASSLGRTAHPEAFF

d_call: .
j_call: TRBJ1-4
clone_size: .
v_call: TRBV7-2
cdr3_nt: TGTGCCAGCAGCTTAGGCTCGAGGCTAGGCGGTGAAAAACTGTTTTTT
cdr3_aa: CASSLGSRLGGEKLFF

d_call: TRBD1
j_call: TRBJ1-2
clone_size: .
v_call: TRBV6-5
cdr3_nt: TGTGCCACCTCCCTGGGGACAGGGGTGGGGGGCTACACCTTC
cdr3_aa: CATSLGTGVGGYTF

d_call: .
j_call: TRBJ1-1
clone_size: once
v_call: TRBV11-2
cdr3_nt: TGTGCCAGCAGCGCTCCCGACCAGGGAATTGGGATGAACACTGAAGCTTTCTTT
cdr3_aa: CASSAPDQGIGMNTEAFF

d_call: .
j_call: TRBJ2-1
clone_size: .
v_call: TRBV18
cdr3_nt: TGTGCCAGCTCACCACTCGGGGGCTCCTACAATGAGCAGTTCTTC
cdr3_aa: CASSPLGGSYNEQFF

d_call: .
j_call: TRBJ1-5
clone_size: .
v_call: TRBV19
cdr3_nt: TGTGCCAGTAGTATCCAGGTCAATCAGCCCCAGCATTTT
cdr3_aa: CASSIQVNQPQHF

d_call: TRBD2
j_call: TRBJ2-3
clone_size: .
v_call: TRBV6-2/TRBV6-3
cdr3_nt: TGTGCCAGCAGTGACGGGGGGGGCACAGATACGCAGTATTTT
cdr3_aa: CASSDGGGTDTQYF

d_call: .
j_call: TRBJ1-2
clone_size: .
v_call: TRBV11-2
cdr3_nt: TGTGCCAGCAGCTTACTCAGGGACTATGGCTACACCTTC
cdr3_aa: CASSLLRDYGYTF

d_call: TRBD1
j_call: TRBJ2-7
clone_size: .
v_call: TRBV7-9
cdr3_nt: TGTGCCAGCAGCATATCGACAGGGATCCACGAGCAGTACTTC
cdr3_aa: CASSISTGIHEQYF

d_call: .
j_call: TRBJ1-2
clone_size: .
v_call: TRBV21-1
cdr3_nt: TGTGCCAGCACCCGGACACCTACTAACTATGGCTACACCTTC
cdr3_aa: CASTRTPTNYGYTF

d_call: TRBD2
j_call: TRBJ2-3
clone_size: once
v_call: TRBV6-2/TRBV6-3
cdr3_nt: TGTGCCAGCAGTTACGGACTAGCGGGGGCGCATACGCAGTATTTT
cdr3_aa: CASSYGLAGAHTQYF

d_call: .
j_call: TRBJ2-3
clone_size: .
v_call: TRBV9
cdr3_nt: TGTGCCAGCAGCGATACACTAGGCGCAGATACGCAGTATTTT
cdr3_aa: CASSDTLGADTQYF

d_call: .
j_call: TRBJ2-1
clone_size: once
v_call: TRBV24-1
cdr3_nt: TGTGCCACCAGTGACACTATGATCCATGAGCAGTTCTTC
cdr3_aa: CATSDTMIHEQFF

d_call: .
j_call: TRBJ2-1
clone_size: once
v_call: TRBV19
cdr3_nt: TGTGCCAGTAGTATTCCTGGTAGTAACAATGAGCAGTTCTTC
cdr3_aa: CASSIPGSNNEQFF

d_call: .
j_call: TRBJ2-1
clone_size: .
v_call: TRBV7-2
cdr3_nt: TGTGCCACCTTTCAGGGGGGCCGCTACAATGAGCAGTTCTTC
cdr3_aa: CATFQGGRYNEQFF

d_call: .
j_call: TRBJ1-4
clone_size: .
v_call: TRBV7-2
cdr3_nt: TGTGCCAGCAGCCAGGCCCCCCCAGCAACTAATGAAAAACTGTTTTTT
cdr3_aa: CASSQAPPATNEKLFF

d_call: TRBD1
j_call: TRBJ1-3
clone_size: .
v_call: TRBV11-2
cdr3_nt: TGTGCCAGCAGCTTATTCGGGACAGGGAATCTTCCAGAAAACACCATATATTTT
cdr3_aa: CASSLFGTGNLPENTIYF